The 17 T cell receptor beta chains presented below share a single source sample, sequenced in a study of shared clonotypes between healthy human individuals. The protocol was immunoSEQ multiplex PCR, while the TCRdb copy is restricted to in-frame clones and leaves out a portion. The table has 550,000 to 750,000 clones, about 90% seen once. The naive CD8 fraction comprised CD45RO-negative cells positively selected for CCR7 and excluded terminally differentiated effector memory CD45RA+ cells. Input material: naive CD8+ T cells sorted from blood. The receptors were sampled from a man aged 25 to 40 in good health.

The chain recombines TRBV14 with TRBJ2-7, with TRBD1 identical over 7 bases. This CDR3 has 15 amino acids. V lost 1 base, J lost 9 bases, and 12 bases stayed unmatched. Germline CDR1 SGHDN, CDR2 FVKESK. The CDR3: CASSQGDRTYELQYF. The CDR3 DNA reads TGTGCCAGCAGCCAAGGGGACAGAACCTACGAGCTGCAGTACTTC.

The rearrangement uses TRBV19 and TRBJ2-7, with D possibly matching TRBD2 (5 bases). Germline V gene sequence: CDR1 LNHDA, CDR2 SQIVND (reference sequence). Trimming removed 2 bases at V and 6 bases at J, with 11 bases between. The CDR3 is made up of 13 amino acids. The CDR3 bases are TGTGCCAGTAGTATAAACAGTGAGGGCGAGCAGTACTTC. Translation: CASSINSEGEQYF.

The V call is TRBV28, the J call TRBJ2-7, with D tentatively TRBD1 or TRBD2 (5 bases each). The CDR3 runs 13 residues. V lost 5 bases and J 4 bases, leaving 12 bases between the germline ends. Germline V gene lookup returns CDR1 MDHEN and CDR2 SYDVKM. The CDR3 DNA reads TGTGCCAGCAGTCCCGGGGCTAAATACGAGCAGTACTTC. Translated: CASSPGAKYEQYF.

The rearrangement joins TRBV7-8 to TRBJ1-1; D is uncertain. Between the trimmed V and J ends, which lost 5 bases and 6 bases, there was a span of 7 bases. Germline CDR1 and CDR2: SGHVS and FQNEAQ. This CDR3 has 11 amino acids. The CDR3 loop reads CASSPGSEAFF. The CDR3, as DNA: TGTGCCAGCAGCCCTGGGTCTGAAGCTTTCTTT.

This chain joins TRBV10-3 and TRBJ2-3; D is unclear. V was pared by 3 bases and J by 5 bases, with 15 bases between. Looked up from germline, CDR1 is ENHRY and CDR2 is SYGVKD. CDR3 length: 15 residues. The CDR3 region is CAISESTGPGDTQYF. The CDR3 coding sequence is TGTGCCATCAGTGAATCGACCGGCCCGGGAGATACGCAGTATTTT.

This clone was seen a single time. The CDR3 sequence is CASSSDVTYEQYF. The DNA of the CDR3 is TGTGCCAGCAGCTCGGACGTTACCTACGAGCAGTACTTC. The chain has TRBV7-9 and TRBJ2-7; D is unclear. The V gene lost 4 bases and the J gene lost 2 bases, with 9 bases spanning the gap. Germline CDR1 SEHNR, CDR2 FQNEAQ (reference sequence). This CDR3 region has 13 residues.

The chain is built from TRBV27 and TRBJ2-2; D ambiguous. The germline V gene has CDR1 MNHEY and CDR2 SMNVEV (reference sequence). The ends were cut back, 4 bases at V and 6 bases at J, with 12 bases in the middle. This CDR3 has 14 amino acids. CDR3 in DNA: TGTGCCAGCAGTTCCACCCTCTTGCCCGGGGAGCTGTTTTTT. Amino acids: CASSSTLLPGELFF.

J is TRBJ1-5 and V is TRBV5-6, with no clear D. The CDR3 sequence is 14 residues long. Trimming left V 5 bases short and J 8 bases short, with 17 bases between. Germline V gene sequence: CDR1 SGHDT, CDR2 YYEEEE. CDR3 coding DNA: TGTGCCAGCAGTCAAAACCGTTGGCAGAAGCCCCAGCATTTT. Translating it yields CASSQNRWQKPQHF.

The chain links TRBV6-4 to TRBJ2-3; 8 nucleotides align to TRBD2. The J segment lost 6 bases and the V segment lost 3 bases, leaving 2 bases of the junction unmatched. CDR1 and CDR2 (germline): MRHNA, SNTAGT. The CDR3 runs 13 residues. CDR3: CASSESGGDTQYF. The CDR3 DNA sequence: TGTGCCAGCAGTGAATCGGGGGGGGATACGCAGTATTTT.

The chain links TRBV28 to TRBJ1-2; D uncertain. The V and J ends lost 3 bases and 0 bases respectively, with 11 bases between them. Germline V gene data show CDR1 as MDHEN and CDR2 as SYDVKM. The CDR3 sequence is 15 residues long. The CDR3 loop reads CASSLIGSANYGYTF. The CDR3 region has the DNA TGTGCCAGCAGTTTGATAGGCTCAGCTAACTATGGCTACACCTTC.

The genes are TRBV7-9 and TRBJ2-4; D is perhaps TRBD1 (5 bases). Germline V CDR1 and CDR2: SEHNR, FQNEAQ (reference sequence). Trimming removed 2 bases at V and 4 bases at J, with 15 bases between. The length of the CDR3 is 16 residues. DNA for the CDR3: TGTGCCAGCAGCTTAATCTCAGGGTTACCGAAAAACATTCAGTACTTC. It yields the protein CASSLISGLPKNIQYF.

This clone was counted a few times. CDR3 in amino acids: CASSQAASSYEQYF. The CDR3 DNA sequence: TGCGCCAGCAGCCAAGCCGCCAGCTCCTACGAGCAGTACTTC. The chain recombines TRBV4-1 with TRBJ2-7; D call uncertain. Trimming removed 1 base from V and 0 bases from J, with 7 bases in between. CDR3 length: 14 residues. The germline V gene encodes CDR1 MGHRA and CDR2 YSYEKL.

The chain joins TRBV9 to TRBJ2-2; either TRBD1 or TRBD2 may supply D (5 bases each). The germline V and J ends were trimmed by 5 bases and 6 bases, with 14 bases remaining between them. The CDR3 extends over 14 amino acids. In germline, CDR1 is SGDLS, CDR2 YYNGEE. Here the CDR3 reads CASRGDRLPGELFF. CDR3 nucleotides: TGTGCCAGCAGGGGGGATAGGTTACCCGGGGAGCTGTTTTTT. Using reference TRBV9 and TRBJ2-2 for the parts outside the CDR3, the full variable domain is DSGVTQTPKHLITATGQRVTLRCSPRSGDLSVYWYQQSLDQGLQFLIQYYNGEERAKGNILERFSAQQFPDLHSELNLSSLELGDSALYFCASRGDRLPGELFFGEGSRLTVL.

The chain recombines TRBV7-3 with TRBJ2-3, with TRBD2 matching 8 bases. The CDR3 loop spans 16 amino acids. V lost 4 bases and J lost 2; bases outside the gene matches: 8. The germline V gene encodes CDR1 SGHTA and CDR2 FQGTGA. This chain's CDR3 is CASSSSGGPNTDTQYF. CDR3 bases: TGTGCCAGCAGCTCGTCGGGAGGGCCTAACACAGATACGCAGTATTTT.

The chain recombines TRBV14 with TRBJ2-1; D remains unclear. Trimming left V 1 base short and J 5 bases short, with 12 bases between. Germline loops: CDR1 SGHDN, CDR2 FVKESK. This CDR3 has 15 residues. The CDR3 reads CASSQGRPLNNEQFF. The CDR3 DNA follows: TGTGCCAGCAGCCAAGGGCGTCCACTTAACAATGAGCAGTTCTTC.

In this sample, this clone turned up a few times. Here the CDR3 DNA reads TGTGCCAGCGAGAGAGGGATCAATCAGCCCCAGCATTTT. Protein product: CASERGINQPQHF. The genes are TRBV6-1 and TRBJ1-5; D is ambiguous. The V gene lost 8 bases and the J gene lost 3 bases, with 11 bases spanning the gap. CDR1 is MNHNS and CDR2 is SASEGT in the germline V gene. This CDR3 has 13 amino acids.

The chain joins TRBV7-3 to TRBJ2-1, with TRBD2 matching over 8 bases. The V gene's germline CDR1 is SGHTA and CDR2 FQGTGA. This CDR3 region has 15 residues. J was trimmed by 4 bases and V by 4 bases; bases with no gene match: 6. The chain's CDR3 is CASSYSGIGYNEQFF. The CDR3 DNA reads TGTGCCAGCAGCTATAGCGGGATCGGATACAATGAGCAGTTCTTC.